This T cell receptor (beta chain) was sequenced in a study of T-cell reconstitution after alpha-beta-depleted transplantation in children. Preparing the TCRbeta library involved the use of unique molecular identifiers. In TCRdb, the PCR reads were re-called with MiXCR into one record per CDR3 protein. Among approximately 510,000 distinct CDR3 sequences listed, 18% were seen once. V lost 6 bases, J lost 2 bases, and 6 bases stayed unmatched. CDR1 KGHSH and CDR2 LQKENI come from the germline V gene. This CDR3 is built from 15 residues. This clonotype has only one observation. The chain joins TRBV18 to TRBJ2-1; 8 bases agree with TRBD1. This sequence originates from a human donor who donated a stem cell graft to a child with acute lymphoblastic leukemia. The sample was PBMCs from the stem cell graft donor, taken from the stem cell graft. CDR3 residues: CASSSGTGTYNEQFF. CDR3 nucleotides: TGTGCCAGCTCCTCCGGGACAGGCACCTACAATGAGCAGTTCTTC.